These T cell receptor beta chains were read from a single sample in a study of blood T cell repertoires in COVID-19. Profiling relied on immunoSEQ multiplex PCR, and the TCRdb table lists in-frame clones only, not all of them. The sample shows 200,000 to 300,000 clones, about four fifths of them seen only once. The sample was peripheral blood. These receptors came from a woman older than 75 with COVID-19, enrolled during active disease. Both conserved end residues are part of each CDR3. A D gene is named only where the DNA matches it firmly. The size of a clone is reported for some rows only, either as once, few or many, or as a class for expanded clones.

d_gene	v_gene	j_gene	abundance	CDR3aa	CDR3nt
TRBD1	TRBV10-3	TRBJ2-7	.	CAISEPGQGGVDEQYF	TGTGCCATCAGTGAGCCGGGACAGGGGGGAGTCGACGAGCAGTACTTC
TRBD1	TRBV5-1	TRBJ1-2	.	CASSLVQGASNYGYTF	TGCGCCAGCAGCTTGGTCCAGGGGGCCTCCAACTATGGCTACACCTTC
TRBD1	TRBV5-1	TRBJ1-6	few	CASRRDRGWNSPLHF	TGCGCCAGCAGACGGGACAGGGGTTGGAATTCACCCCTCCACTTT
.	TRBV5-1	TRBJ2-7	.	CASSLMAGANEQYF	TGCGCCAGCAGCTTGATGGCAGGGGCAAACGAGCAGTACTTC
.	TRBV24-1	TRBJ1-2	.	CATSQGRDYGYTF	TGTGCCACCAGCCAGGGCAGGGACTATGGCTACACCTTC
TRBD2	TRBV7-8	TRBJ2-5	.	CASSFWAGANQETQYF	TGTGCCAGCAGCTTTTGGGCGGGAGCAAACCAAGAGACCCAGTACTTC
.	TRBV7-9	TRBJ1-1	.	CASDRTANTEAFF	TGTGCCAGCGATAGGACAGCGAACACTGAAGCTTTCTTT
.	TRBV28	TRBJ1-1	.	CASSFTRGVGYTEAFF	TGTGCCAGCAGTTTCACCAGGGGTGTAGGGTACACTGAAGCTTTCTTT
TRBD1	TRBV5-4	TRBJ1-2	few	CASSALTGGKTGGYTF	TGTGCCAGCAGCGCCTTGACAGGGGGCAAGACCGGTGGCTACACCTTC
TRBD2	TRBV5-1	TRBJ2-1	.	CASSLTLAGGRSSYNEQFF	TGCGCCAGCAGCTTGACTCTAGCGGGAGGAAGGAGCTCCTACAATGAGCAGTTCTTC
TRBD2	TRBV10-3	TRBJ2-3	.	CAISESVDSSGGWLDTQYF	TGTGCCATCAGTGAGTCGGTGGATTCTAGCGGGGGGTGGTTAGATACGCAGTATTTT
.	TRBV2	TRBJ1-5	.	CASTGLGSNQPQHF	TGTGCCAGTACAGGGCTGGGAAGCAATCAGCCCCAGCATTTT
.	TRBV29-1	TRBJ1-1	.	CSVAHGGAEAFF	TGCAGCGTTGCACACGGCGGGGCTGAAGCTTTCTTT
TRBD2	TRBV7-9	TRBJ2-1	.	CASSSSTSGSGVYNEQFF	TGTGCCAGCAGCTCGTCGACTAGCGGGAGCGGGGTTTACAATGAGCAGTTCTTC
.	TRBV30	TRBJ1-5	.	CAWESHTGIASLQPQHF	TGTGCCTGGGAGAGCCACACAGGAATCGCTTCCCTACAGCCCCAGCATTTT
.	TRBV4-1	TRBJ1-5	.	CASSQEDSLNQPQHF	TGCGCCAGCAGCCAAGAGGACAGCCTTAATCAGCCCCAGCATTTT
.	TRBV4-1	TRBJ2-1	.	CASSQGLGDSYNEQFF	TGCGCCAGCAGCCAAGGCCTAGGGGACTCCTACAATGAGCAGTTCTTC
.	TRBV5-1	TRBJ1-5	.	CASSLEGGRNQPQHF	TGCGCCAGCAGCTTGGAGGGGGGGCGCAATCAGCCCCAGCATTTT
.	TRBV2	TRBJ1-5	.	CASSEEAKSNQPQHF	TGTGCCAGCAGTGAAGAAGCAAAAAGCAATCAGCCCCAGCATTTT
.	TRBV3-1/TRBV3-2	TRBJ2-4	.	CASSQGHSRLAKNIQYF	TGTGCCAGCAGCCAAGGCCACTCGAGGTTAGCCAAAAACATTCAGTACTTC
TRBD2	TRBV14	TRBJ2-7	once	CASRLLGGESEQYF	TGTGCCAGCAGACTATTGGGAGGGGAGAGCGAGCAGTACTTC
.	TRBV3-1/TRBV3-2	TRBJ1-2	.	CASSHVRSYGYTF	TGTGCCAGCAGCCACGTCCGCAGCTATGGCTACACCTTC
TRBD1	TRBV7-2	TRBJ1-5	few	CASSNHRGSIQPQHF	TGTGCCAGCAGCAATCACAGGGGTTCTATCCAGCCCCAGCATTTT
.	TRBV12-5	TRBJ1-1	.	CASGLWGREEAFF	TGTGCTAGTGGTTTGTGGGGACGGGAGGAAGCTTTCTTT
TRBD2	TRBV11-1	TRBJ2-7	few	CASSPRASGSYEQYF	TGTGCCAGCAGCCCAAGGGCTAGCGGTTCCTACGAGCAGTACTTC
.	TRBV6-5	TRBJ1-3	.	CASSSSGTRGHTIYF	TGTGCCAGCAGTTCCTCCGGGACAAGGGGACACACCATATATTTT
.	TRBV5-1	TRBJ1-2	.	CASSGQGNYGYTF	TGCGCCAGCAGCGGGCAGGGGAACTATGGCTACACCTTC
TRBD1	TRBV5-1	TRBJ1-1	.	CASTDRGPAEAFF	TGCGCCAGCACAGACAGGGGGCCGGCTGAAGCTTTCTTT
TRBD1	TRBV10-3	TRBJ2-6	.	CAISSGQAGANVLTF	TGTGCCATCAGTTCCGGACAGGCTGGGGCCAACGTCCTGACTTTC
TRBD1	TRBV18	TRBJ2-1	.	CASSPAQGDEQFF	TGTGCCAGCTCACCGGCCCAGGGGGATGAGCAGTTCTTC
TRBD1	TRBV18	TRBJ2-3	.	CASSPTSDRGVDTQYF	TGTGCCAGCTCACCCACCAGTGACAGGGGCGTAGATACGCAGTATTTT
.	TRBV9	TRBJ1-3	.	CASSPPRGSGNTIYF	TGTGCCAGCAGCCCCCCTCGGGGTTCTGGAAACACCATATATTTT
TRBD2	TRBV9	TRBJ2-3	.	CASSSVTSGRTTDTQYF	TGTGCCAGCAGCTCGGTGACTAGCGGGAGGACCACAGATACGCAGTATTTT
.	TRBV28	TRBJ2-5	.	CASSLPSRVQETQYF	TGTGCCAGCAGTTTACCGAGTCGAGTCCAAGAGACCCAGTACTTC
TRBD1	TRBV2	TRBJ2-4	.	CASSYLDRADIQYF	TGTGCCAGCAGCTACCTCGACAGGGCGGACATTCAGTACTTC
TRBD1	TRBV19	TRBJ1-6	.	CASRPTGGRFNSPLHF	TGTGCCAGTAGACCGACAGGGGGCCGGTTTAATTCACCCCTCCACTTT
.	TRBV5-1	TRBJ1-6	.	CASSWGGDNSPLHF	TGCGCCAGCAGCTGGGGAGGGGATAATTCACCCCTCCACTTT
.	TRBV7-6	TRBJ1-1	.	CASSSLGADTEAFF	TGTGCCAGCAGCTCCCTTGGGGCAGACACTGAAGCTTTCTTT
.	TRBV4-1	TRBJ1-4	.	CASSTRTVAEKLFF	TGCGCCAGCAGCACCCGGACAGTTGCTGAAAAACTGTTTTTT
.	TRBV10-2	TRBJ1-4	.	CASSDSGEKLFF	TGCGCCAGCAGTGATTCAGGTGAAAAACTGTTTTTT
TRBD1	TRBV5-1	TRBJ1-1	.	CASSLVDLDRRTEAFF	TGCGCCAGCAGCTTGGTGGATTTGGACAGGCGCACTGAAGCTTTCTTT
TRBD1	TRBV2	TRBJ2-1	.	CASSSTGGNEQFF	TGTGCCAGCAGTTCGACAGGGGGCAATGAGCAGTTCTTC
TRBD1	TRBV2	TRBJ1-2	.	CASKSTGEYGYTF	TGTGCCAGCAAGTCCACAGGGGAATATGGCTACACCTTC